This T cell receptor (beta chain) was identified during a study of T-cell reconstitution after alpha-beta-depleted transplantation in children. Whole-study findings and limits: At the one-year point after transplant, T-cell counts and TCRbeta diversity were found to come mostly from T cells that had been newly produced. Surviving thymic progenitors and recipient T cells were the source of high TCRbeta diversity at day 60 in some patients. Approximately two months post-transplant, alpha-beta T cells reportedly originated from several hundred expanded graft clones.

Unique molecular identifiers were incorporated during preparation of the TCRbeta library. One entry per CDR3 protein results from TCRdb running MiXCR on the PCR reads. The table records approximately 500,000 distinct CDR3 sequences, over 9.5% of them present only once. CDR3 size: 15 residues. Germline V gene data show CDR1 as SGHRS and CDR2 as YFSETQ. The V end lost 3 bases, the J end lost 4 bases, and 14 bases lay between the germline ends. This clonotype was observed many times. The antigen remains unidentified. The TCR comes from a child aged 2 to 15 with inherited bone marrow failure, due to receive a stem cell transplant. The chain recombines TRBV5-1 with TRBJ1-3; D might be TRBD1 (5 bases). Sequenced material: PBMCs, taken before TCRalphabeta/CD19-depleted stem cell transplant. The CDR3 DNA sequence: TGCGCCAGCAGCTGGACGGGACCCTTAGGAAACACCATATATTTT. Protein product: CASSWTGPLGNTIYF. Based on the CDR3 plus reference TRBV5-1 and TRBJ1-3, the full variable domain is KAGVTQTPRYLIKTRGQQVTLSCSPISGHRSVSWYQQTPGQGLQFLFEYFSETQRNKGNFPGRFSGRQFSNSRSEMNVSTLELGDSALYLCASSWTGPLGNTIYFGEGSWLTVV.